The entry below describes one TCR beta chain. Antigen: not known. The CDR3 runs to 15 residues. Trimming removed 5 bases from V and 4 bases from J, with 17 bases in between. Germline CDR1 is SGHAT and CDR2 is FQNNGV. The data belong to a study of cytomegalovirus exposure and HLA in healthy donors. Study information: One earlier analysis, a look at about 179 million T cells, found some 100 million unique TCR beta sequences. Overall study results and limits: By a later analysis, the bulk of CMV-associated TCR beta chains appeared HLA-restricted. A likely sequencing artifact accounted for one observed cluster of highly shared sequence variants. Earlier analysis found most TCR beta V segments productive about 90% or about 30% of the time.

The study ran its PCR with 60 Vbeta and 13 Jbeta primers. Here immunoSEQ multiplex PCR was the method, and the copy in TCRdb shows in-frame clones only, minus some. The data contain about 180,000 clones, 80% of them seen just once; the ten biggest clones take up approximately 1.3%. This receptor was identified in a girl between 10 and 17 years old in good health and CMV-seropositive. Sequencing was carried out using PBMCs. The gene calls are TRBV11-2 and TRBJ1-2; D is unclear. Here the CDR3 reads CASSPRDEGTYGYTF. The CDR3 nucleotides read TGTGCCAGCAGCCCAAGGGATGAGGGTACCTATGGCTACACCTTC.